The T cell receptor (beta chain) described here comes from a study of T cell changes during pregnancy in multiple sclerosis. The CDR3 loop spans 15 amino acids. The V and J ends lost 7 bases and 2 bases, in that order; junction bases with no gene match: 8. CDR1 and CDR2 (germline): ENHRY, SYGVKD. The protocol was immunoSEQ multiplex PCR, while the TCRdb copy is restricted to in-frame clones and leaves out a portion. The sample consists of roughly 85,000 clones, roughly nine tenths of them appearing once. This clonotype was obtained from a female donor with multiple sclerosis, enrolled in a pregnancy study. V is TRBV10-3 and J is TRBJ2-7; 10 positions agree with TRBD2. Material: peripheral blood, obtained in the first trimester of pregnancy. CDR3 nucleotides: TGTGCCATCAAATCCCCAGCGGGAGGGACCTACGAGCAGTACTTC. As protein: CAIKSPAGGTYEQYF.